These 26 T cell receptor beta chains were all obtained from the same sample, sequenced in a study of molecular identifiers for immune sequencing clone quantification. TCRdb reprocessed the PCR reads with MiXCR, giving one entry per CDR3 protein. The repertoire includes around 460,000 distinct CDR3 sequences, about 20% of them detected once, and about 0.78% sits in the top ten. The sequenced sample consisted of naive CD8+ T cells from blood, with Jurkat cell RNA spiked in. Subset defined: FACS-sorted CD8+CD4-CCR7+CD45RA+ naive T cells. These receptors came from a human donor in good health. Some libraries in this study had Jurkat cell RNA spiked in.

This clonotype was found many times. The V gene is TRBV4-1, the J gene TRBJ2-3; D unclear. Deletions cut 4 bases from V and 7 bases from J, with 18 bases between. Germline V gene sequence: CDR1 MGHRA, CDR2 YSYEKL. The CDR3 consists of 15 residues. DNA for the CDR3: TGCGCCAGCAGCCCCGGTAGGGTAGTGTCGCATACGCAGTATTTT. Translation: CASSPGRVVSHTQYF.

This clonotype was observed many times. This chain's CDR3 is CASSSIGTGENQPQHF. The CDR3 DNA reads TGTGCCAGCAGTTCTATAGGGACAGGGGAGAATCAGCCCCAGCATTTT. The rearrangement joins TRBV12-3 or TRBV12-4 to TRBJ1-5, with TRBD1 matching 10 bases. V was pared by 4 bases and J by 4 bases, with 7 bases of the junction left unmatched. There are 16 residues in the CDR3.

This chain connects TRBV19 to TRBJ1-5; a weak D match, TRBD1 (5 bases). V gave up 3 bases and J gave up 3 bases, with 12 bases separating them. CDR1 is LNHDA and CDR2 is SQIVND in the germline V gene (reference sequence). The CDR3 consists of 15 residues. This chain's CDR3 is CASSILGTDNQPQHF. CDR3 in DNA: TGTGCCAGTAGTATTCTGGGGACGGACAATCAGCCCCAGCATTTT.

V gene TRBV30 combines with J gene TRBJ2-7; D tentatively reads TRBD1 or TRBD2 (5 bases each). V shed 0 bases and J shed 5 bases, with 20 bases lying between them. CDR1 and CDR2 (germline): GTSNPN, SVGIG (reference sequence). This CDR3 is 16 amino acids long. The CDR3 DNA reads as TGTGCCTGGAGTGTAGTCCCGGGACCCGCTCCTGACGAGCAGTACTTC. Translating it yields CAWSVVPGPAPDEQYF.

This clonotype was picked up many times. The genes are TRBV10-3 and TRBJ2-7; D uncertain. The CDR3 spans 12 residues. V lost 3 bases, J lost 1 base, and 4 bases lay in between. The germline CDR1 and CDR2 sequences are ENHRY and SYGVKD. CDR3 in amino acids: CAISDISYEQYF. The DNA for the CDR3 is TGTGCCATCAGTGACATATCCTACGAGCAGTACTTC.

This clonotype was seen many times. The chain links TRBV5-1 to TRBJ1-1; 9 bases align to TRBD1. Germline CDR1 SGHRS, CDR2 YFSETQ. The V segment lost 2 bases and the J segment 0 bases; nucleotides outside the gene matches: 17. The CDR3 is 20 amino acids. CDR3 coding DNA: TGCGCCAGCAGCTTTTTCCGTGACTCTACCGGGACAGGGATGAACACTGAAGCTTTCTTT. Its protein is CASSFFRDSTGTGMNTEAFF.

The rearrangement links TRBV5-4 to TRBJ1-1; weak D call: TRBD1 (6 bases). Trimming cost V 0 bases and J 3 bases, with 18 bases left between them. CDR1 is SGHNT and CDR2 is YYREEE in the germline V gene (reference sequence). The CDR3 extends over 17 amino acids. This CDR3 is CASSLGVYRVDDTEAFF. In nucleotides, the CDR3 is TGTGCCAGCAGCTTGGGGGTTTACAGGGTAGATGACACTGAAGCTTTCTTT.

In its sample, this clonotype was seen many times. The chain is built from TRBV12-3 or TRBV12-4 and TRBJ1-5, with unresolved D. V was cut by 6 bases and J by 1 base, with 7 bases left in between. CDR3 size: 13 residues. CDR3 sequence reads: CASSALSNQPQHF. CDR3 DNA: TGTGCCAGCAGCGCCCTAAGCAATCAGCCCCAGCATTTT.

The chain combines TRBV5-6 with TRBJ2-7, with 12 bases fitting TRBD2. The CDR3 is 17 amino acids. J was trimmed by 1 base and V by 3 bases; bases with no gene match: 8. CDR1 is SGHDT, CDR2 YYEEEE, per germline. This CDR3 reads CASSYERLAGVSYEQYF. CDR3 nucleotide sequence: TGTGCCAGCAGCTATGAAAGACTAGCGGGGGTTTCCTACGAGCAGTACTTC.

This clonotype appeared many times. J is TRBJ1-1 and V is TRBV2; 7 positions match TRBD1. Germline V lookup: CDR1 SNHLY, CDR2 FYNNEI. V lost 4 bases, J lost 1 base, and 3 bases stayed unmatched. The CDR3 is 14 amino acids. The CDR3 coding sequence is TGTGCCAGCAGTGCACAGGGGACGAACACTGAAGCTTTCTTT. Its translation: CASSAQGTNTEAFF.

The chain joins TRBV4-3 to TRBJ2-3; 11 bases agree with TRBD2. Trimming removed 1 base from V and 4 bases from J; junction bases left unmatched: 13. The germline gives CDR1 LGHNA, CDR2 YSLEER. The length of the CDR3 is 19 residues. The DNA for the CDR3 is TGCGCCAGCAGCCAAGTTTGGGGCGAACTAGCGGGAGCGGCAGATACGCAGTATTTT. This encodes CASSQVWGELAGAADTQYF.

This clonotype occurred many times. The CDR3 region is CAISETGGNEQYF. CDR3 nucleotides: TGTGCCATCAGTGAAACAGGGGGCAACGAGCAGTACTTC. This chain joins TRBV10-3 and TRBJ2-7; 9 bases are a match to TRBD1. The CDR3 consists of 13 residues. Trimming took 3 bases from V and 5 from J; bases not matched to a gene: 2. Germline values: CDR1 ENHRY, CDR2 SYGVKD.

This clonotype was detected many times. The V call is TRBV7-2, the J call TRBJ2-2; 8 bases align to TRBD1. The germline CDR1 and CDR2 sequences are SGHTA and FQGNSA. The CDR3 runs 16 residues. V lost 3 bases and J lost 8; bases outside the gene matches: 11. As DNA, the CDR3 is TGTGCCAGCAGCTTTCCACAGGGGGTCGGGGCGGGGGAGCTGTTTTTT. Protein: CASSFPQGVGAGELFF.

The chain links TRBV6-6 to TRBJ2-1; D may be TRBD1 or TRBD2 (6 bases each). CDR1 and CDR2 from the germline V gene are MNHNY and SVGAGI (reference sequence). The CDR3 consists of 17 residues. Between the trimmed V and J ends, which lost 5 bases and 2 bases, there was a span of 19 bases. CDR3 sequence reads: CASSIRLVGAAYNEQFF. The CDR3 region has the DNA TGTGCCAGCAGTATCAGACTAGTGGGGGCCGCCTACAATGAGCAGTTCTTC.

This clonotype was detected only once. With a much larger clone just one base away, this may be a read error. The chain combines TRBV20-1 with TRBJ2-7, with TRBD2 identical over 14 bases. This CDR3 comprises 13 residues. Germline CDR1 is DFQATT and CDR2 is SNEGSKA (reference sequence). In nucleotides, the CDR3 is TGCAGTGCCGGGACTAGCGGGAGTTACGAGCAGCACTTC. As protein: CSAGTSGSYEQHF.

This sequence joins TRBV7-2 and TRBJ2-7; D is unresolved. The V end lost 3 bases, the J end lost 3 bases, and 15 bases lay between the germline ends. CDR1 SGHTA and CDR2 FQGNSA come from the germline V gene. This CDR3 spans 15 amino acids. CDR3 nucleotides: TGTGCCAGCAGCTTTTCTAGTGACGGGTACTACGAGCAGTACTTC. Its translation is CASSFSSDGYYEQYF.

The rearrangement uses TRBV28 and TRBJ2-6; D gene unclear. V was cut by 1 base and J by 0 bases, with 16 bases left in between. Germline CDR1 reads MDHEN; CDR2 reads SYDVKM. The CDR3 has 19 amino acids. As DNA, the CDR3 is TGTGCCAGCAGTTTATCCCTTCGACACGAACCCTCTGGGGCCAACGTCCTGACTTTC. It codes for CASSLSLRHEPSGANVLTF.

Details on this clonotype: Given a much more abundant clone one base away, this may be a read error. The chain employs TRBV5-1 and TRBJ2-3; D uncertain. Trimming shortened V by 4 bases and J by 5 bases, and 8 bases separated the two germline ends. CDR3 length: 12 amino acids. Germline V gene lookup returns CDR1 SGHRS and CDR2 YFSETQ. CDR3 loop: CASSKAGDTQYF. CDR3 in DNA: TGCGCCAGCAGCAAGGCAGGAGATACGCAGTATTTT.

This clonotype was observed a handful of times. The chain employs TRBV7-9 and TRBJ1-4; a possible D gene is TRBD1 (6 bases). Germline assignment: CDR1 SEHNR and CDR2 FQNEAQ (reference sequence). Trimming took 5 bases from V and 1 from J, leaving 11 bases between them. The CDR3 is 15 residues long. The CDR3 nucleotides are TGTGCCAGCAGCCGGGAAGGGGGAACTAATGAAAAACTGTTTTTT. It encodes CASSREGGTNEKLFF.

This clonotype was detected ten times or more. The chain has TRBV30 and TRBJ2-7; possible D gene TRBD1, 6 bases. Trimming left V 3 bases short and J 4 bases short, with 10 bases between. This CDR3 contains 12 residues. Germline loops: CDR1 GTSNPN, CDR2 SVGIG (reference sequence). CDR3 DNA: TGTGCCTGGAGCGTCACAGGGTACGAGCAGTACTTC. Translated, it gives CAWSVTGYEQYF. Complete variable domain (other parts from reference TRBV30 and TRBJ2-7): SQTIHQWPATLVQPVGSPLSLECTVEGTSNPNLYWYRQAAGRGLQLLFYSVGIGQISSEVPQNLSASRPQDRQFILSSKKLLLSDSGFYLCAWSVTGYEQYFGPGTRLTVT.

CDR3 residues: CASSYSSSRTMLWVWANVLTF. CDR3 bases: TGTGCCAGCAGTTACTCAAGCAGCAGAACAATGCTCTGGGTGTGGGCCAACGTCCTGACTTTC. The rearrangement links TRBV6-5 to TRBJ2-6; unclear D gene. The CDR3 contains 21 residues. Germline V CDR1 and CDR2: MNHEY, SVGAGI. Between the trimmed V and J ends, which lost 0 bases and 5 bases, there was a span of 26 bases.

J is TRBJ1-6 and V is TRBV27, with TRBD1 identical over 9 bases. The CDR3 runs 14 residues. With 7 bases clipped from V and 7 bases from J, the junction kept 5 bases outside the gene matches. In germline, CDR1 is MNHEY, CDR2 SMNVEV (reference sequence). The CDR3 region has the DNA TGTGCCAGCACCTGGGACAGGGTAAATTCACCCCTCCACTTT. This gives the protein CASTWDRVNSPLHF.

The CDR3 here is CASSVDFGGSREQFF. In DNA form, the CDR3 reads TGTGCCAGCAGCGTAGATTTCGGAGGCAGCCGCGAGCAGTTCTTC. This sequence joins TRBV9 and TRBJ2-1, with TRBD2 as a possible D gene (5 bases). CDR3 length: 15 residues. V shed 0 bases and J shed 10 bases, with 17 bases lying between them. Germline V gives CDR1 SGDLS, CDR2 YYNGEE.

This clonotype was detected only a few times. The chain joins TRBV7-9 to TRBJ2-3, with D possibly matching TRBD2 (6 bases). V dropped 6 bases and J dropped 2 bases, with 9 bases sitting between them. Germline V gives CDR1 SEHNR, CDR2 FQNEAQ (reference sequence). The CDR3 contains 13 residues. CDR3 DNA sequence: TGTGCCAGCAGGGGAGGTCTCACAGATACGCAGTATTTT. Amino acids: CASRGGLTDTQYF.

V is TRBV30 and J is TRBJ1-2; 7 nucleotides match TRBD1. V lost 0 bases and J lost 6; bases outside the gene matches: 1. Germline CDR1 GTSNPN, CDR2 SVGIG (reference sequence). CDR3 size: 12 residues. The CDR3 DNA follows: TGTGCCTGGAGTGTCGGACAGGATGGCTACACCTTC. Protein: CAWSVGQDGYTF.

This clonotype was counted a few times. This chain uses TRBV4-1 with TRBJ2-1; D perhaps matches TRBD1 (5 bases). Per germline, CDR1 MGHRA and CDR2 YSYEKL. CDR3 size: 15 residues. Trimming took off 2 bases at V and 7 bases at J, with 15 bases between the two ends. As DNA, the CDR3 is TGCGCCAGCAGCCAACTTGGCGGACACACAAATGAGCAGTTCTTC. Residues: CASSQLGGHTNEQFF.